Listed here are 7 T cell receptor beta chains from one sample, sequenced in a study of blood T cells in healthy people across ages. Together with a sample-barcoded 5' primer, a J-beta primer mix was included in a second PCR lasting roughly 6 to 12 cycles. MiXCR, applied by TCRdb to the 5' RACE reads, yields one record per CDR3 protein. The repertoire holds 1.5 million to 2 million distinct CDR3 sequences, with 34% as singletons. Sample: blood. The receptor source for this set is a woman in her twenties or thirties in good health.

The V gene is TRBV27, the J gene TRBJ1-2; 7 bases match TRBD1. This CDR3 spans 16 amino acids. V lost 5 bases and J lost 4; bases outside the gene matches: 13. Germline V CDR1 and CDR2: MNHEY, SMNVEV (reference sequence). In nucleotides, the CDR3 is TGTGCCAGCAGTCGCCAAGGGGACAGCCAATTCTATGGCTACACCTTC. Translating gives CASSRQGDSQFYGYTF.

The rearrangement joins TRBV11-1 to TRBJ2-1; D gene uncertain. The CDR3 is 14 residues long. Trimming removed 3 bases from V and 7 bases from J, with 13 bases in between. Germline loops: CDR1 SGHAT, CDR2 FQDESV (reference sequence). In nucleotides, the CDR3 is TGTGCCAGCAGCTTTACGAGCACCGGGAATGAGCAGTTCTTC. It encodes CASSFTSTGNEQFF. The full variable domain, completed using reference TRBV11-1 and TRBJ2-1, is EAEVAQSPRYKITEKSQAVAFWCDPISGHATLYWYRQILGQGPELLVQFQDESVVDDSQLPKDRFSAERLKGVDSTLKIQPAELGDSAMYLCASSFTSTGNEQFFGPGTRLTVL.

About this clonotype: One end of the junction varies from germline; a read error may be responsible. The rearrangement uses TRBV28 and TRBJ2-1; D is unclear. The CDR3 length is 11 residues. Looked up from germline, CDR1 is MDHEN and CDR2 is SYDVKM. The CDR3 spells CAGSSYNEQFF. CDR3 nucleotides: TGTGCCGGCAGCTCCTACAATGAGCAGTTCTTC.

This chain connects TRBV6-6 to TRBJ2-3; TRBD1 agrees at 7 bases. The CDR3 is 15 amino acids. Germline V gene sequence: CDR1 MNHNY, CDR2 SVGAGI (reference sequence). Trimming cost V 4 bases and J 0 bases; bases outside gene matches: 4. The CDR3 sequence is CASSSGDRSTDTQYF. In nucleotides, the CDR3 is TGTGCCAGCAGTTCCGGGGACAGAAGCACAGATACGCAGTATTTT.

The count of this clonotype is one. The chain employs TRBV29-1 and TRBJ1-2; D call uncertain. Deletions cut 6 bases from V and 1 base from J, with 15 bases between. The CDR3 length is 14 residues. Looked up from germline, CDR1 is SQVTM and CDR2 is ANQGSEA. CDR3 DNA sequence: TGCAGCGTAACGACGCGCAGGCGTAACTATGGCTACACCTTC. Encoded protein: CSVTTRRRNYGYTF.

This clonotype has more than one count but fewer than ten. The V and J genes are TRBV4-1 and TRBJ1-2; 9 nucleotides align to TRBD1. This CDR3 contains 16 residues. Germline V gene sequence: CDR1 MGHRA, CDR2 YSYEKL. V dropped 1 base and J dropped 6; count of bases not matched to a gene: 9. For the CDR3, the DNA is TGCGCCAGCAGCCAAGCGGGGACAGGGCCCCTCGATGGCTACACCTTC. Its protein product is CASSQAGTGPLDGYTF.

This clonotype was counted between two and nine times. The chain uses TRBV11-3 and TRBJ2-1; D call uncertain. Per germline, CDR1 SGHNT and CDR2 YENEEA. V lost 6 bases and J 6 bases, leaving 12 bases between the germline ends. CDR3 length: 13 residues. As DNA, the CDR3 is TGTGCCAGCAGTTCTACTCAAACCAATGAGCAGTTCTTC. Its protein product is CASSSTQTNEQFF.